This T cell receptor beta chain was identified in a study of blood T cell repertoires in COVID-19. Measured with immunoSEQ multiplex PCR; TCRdb has only the in-frame clones, and not every one. The sample has about 220,000 clones; 70% to 90% are singletons. CDR1 is SGHAT and CDR2 is FQNNGV in the germline V gene. The CDR3 is 15 amino acids. Losses at the gene ends were 5 bases for V and 4 bases for J; bases not matched to a gene: 9. The clonotype originates from a man aged 50 to 59 who had recovered from COVID-19. The chain has TRBV11-2 and TRBJ2-7; 9 positions agree with TRBD2. Source material: peripheral blood. The chain's CDR3 is CASSPTGLAPYEQYF. The CDR3 nucleotides read TGTGCCAGCAGCCCTACGGGACTAGCCCCATACGAGCAGTACTTC. Supplemented by reference TRBV11-2 and TRBJ2-7, the full variable domain reads EAGVAQSPRYKIIEKRQSVAFWCNPISGHATLYWYQQILGQGPKLLIQFQNNGVVDDSQLPKDRFSAERLKGVDSTLKIQPAKLEDSAVYLCASSPTGLAPYEQYFGPGTRLTVT.